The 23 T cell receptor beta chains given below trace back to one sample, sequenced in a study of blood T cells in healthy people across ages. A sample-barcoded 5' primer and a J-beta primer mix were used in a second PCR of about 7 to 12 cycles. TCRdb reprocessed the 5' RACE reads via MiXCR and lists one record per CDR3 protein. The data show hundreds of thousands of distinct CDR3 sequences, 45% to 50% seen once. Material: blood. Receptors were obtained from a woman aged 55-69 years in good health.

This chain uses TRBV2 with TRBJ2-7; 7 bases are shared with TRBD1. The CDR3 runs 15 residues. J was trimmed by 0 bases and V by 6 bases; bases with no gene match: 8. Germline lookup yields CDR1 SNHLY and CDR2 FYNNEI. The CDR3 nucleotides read TGTGCCAGCAGCGGCCGACAGGGTAGCTCCTACGAGCAGTACTTC. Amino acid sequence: CASSGRQGSSYEQYF.

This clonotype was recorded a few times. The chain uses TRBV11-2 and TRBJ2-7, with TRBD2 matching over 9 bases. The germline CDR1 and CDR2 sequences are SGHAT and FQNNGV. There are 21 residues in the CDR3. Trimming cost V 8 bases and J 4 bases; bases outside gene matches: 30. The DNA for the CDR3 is TGTGCCAGCGGGGCGGGTCCTCTCTGGGCTAGCGGGAAGAGGGGCGATTACGAGCAGTACTTC. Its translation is CASGAGPLWASGKRGDYEQYF.

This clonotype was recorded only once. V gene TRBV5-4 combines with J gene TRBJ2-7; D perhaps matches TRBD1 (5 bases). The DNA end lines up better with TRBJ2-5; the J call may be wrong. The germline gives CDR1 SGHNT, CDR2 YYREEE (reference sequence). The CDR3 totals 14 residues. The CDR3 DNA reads TGTGCCAGCAGCTTGGGGGCAGGGCATGAGACCCAGTACTTC. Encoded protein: CASSLGAGHETQYF.

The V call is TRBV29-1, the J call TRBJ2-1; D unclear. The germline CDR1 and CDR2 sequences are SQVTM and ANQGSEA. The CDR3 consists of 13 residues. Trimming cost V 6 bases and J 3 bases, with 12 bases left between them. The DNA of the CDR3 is TGCAGCGTCGCCTTGGGCGGCTACAATGAGCAGTTCTTC. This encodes CSVALGGYNEQFF.

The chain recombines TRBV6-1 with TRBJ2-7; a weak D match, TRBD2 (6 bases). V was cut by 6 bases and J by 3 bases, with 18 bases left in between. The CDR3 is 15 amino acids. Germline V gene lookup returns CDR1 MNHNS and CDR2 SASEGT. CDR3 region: CASRVSRESYYEQYF. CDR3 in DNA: TGTGCCAGCAGAGTCTCACGGGAGTCGTACTACGAGCAGTACTTC.

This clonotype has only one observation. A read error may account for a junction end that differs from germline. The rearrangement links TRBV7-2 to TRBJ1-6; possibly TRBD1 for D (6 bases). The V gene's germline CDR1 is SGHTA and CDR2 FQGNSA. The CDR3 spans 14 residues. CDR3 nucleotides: TGTGCCAGCAGCTTAGCACAGGGTCTTTCACTCCTCCACTTT. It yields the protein CASSLAQGLSLLHF.

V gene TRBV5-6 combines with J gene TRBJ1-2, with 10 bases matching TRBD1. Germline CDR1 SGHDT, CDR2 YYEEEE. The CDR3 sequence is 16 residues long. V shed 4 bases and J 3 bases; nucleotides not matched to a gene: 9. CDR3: CASSPLRQGADYGYTF. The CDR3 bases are TGTGCCAGCAGCCCATTACGACAGGGGGCTGACTATGGCTACACCTTC.

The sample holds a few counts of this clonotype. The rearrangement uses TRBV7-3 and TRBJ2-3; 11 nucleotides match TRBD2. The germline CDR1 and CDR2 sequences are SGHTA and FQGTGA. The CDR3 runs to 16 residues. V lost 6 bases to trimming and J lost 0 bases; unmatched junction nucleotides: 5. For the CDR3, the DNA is TGTGCCAGCAGTCGACTAGCGGGACCTAGCACAGATACGCAGTATTTT. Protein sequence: CASSRLAGPSTDTQYF.

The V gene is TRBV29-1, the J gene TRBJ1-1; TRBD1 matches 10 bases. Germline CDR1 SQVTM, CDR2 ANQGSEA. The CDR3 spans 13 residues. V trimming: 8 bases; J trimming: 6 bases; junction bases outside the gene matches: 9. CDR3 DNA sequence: TGCAGCCCCGGGGGGACAGGGGAAGCTGAAGCTTTCTTT. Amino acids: CSPGGTGEAEAFF. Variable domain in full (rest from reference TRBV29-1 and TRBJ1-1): SAVISQKPSRDICQRGTSLTIQCQVDSQVTMMFWYRQQPGQSLTLIATANQGSEATYESGFVIDKFPISRPNLTFSTLTVSNMSPEDSSIYLCSPGGTGEAEAFFGQGTRLTVV.

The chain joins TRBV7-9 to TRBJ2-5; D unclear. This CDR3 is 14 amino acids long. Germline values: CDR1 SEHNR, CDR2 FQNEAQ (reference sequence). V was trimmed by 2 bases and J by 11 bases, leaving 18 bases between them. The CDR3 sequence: CASSLIGLPNEQYF. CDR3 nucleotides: TGTGCCAGCAGCTTAATCGGTCTACCAAATGAGCAGTACTTC.

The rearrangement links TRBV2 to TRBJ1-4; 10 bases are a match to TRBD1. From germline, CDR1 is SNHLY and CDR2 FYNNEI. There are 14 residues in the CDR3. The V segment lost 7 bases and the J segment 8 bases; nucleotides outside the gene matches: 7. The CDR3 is CASTGQGLGEKLFF. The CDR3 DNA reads TGTGCCAGCACGGGACAGGGGTTGGGAGAAAAACTGTTTTTT.

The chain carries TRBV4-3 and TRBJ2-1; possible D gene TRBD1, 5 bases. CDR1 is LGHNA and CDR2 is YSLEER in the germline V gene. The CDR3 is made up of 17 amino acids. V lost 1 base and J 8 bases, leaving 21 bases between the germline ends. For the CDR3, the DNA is TGCGCCAGCAGCCAAGGGGTCGGACAAGGACACCTCGATGAGCAGTTCTTC. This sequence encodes CASSQGVGQGHLDEQFF.

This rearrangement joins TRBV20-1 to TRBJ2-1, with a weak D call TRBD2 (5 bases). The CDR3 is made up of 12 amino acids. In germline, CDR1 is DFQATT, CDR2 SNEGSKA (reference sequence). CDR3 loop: CSVQAVRNEQFF. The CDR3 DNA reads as TGCAGCGTGCAAGCGGTTAGGAATGAGCAGTTCTTC.

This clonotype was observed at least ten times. CDR3 nucleotide sequence: TGTGCCAGCAGCTCTCTAGCGGGATGGGCAGATACGCAGTATTTT. Translating gives CASSSLAGWADTQYF. The V gene is TRBV7-9, the J gene TRBJ2-3; the match to TRBD2 covers 9 bases. In germline, CDR1 is SEHNR, CDR2 FQNEAQ (reference sequence). Trimming at V came to 4 bases and at J to 4 bases, leaving 6 bases not matched to a gene. CDR3 length equals 15 residues.

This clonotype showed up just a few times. The CDR3 spells CASSQVNTEAFF. As DNA, the CDR3 is TGTGCCAGCAGCCAGGTGAACACTGAAGCTTTCTTT. The chain is built from TRBV3-1 and TRBJ1-1; D remains unclear. The CDR3 loop spans 12 amino acids. Trimming pared 3 bases from V and 0 bases from J, leaving 2 bases between. Germline CDR1 LGHDT, CDR2 YNNKEL (reference sequence).

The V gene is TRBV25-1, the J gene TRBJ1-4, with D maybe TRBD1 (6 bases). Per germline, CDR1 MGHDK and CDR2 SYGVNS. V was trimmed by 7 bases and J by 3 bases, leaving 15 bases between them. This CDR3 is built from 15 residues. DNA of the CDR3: TGTGCCAGCACCGCTGCGACAGGCGCTAATGAAAAACTGTTTTTT. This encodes CASTAATGANEKLFF.

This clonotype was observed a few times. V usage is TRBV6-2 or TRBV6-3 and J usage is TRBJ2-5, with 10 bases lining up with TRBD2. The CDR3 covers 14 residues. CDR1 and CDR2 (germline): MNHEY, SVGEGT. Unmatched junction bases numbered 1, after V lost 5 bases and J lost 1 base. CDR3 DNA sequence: TGTGCCAGCAGTGCTAGCGGGAGCCAAGAGACCCAGTACTTC. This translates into CASSASGSQETQYF.

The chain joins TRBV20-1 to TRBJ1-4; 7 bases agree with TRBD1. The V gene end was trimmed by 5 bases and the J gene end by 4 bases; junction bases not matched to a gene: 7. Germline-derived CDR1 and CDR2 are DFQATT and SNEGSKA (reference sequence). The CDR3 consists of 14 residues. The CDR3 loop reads CSAANRDSNEKLFF. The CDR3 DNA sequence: TGCAGTGCTGCAAACCGGGACAGTAATGAAAAACTGTTTTTT.

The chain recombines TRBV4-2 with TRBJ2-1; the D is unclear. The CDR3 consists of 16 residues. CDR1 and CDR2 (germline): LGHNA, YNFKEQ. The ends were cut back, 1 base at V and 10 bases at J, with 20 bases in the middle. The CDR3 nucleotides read TGTGCCAGCAGCCAAGTCCTAGGTAGCATGTGGACCGAGCAGTTCTTC. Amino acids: CASSQVLGSMWTEQFF.

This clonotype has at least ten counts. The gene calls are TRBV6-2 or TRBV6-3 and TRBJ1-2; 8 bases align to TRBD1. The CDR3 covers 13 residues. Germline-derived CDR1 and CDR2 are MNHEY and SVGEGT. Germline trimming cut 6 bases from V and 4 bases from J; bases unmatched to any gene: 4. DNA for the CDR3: TGTGCCAGCAGCTTGGGACAGGTCTATGGCTACACCTTC. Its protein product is CASSLGQVYGYTF.

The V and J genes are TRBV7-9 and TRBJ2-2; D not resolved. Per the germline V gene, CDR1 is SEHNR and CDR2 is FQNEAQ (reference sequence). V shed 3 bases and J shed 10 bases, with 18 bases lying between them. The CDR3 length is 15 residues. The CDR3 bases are TGTGCCAGCAGCTTGGCTGTGGGCGGCTCTAAGGAGCTGTTTTTT. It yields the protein CASSLAVGGSKELFF.

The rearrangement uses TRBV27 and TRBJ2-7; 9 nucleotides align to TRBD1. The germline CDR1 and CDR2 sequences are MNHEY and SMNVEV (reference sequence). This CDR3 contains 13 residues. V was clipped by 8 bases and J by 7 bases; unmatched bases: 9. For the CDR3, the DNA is TGTGCCAGCTTACACAGGGGGCCAGAGGAGCAGTACTTC. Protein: CASLHRGPEEQYF.

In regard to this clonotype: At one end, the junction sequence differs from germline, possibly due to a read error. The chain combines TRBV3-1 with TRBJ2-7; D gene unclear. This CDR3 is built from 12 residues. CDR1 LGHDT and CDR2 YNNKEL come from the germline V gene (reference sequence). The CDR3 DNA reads TGTGCCGGCAGCCAAGGGTCCTACGAGCAGTACTTC. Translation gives CAGSQGSYEQYF.